The T cell receptor (beta chain) described here comes from a study of control samples from healthy donors and cancer patients. The CDR3 spans 17 residues. V shed 3 bases and J 4 bases; nucleotides not matched to a gene: 10. Germline V lookup: CDR1 KGHSH, CDR2 LQKENI. Clones were read by immunoSEQ multiplex PCR, and TCRdb kept only the in-frame ones, dropping some. Of 95,000 to 130,000 clones listed, around 87% are singletons. V and J are TRBV18 and TRBJ2-2; 8 nucleotides agree with TRBD2. Input material: PBMCs. The receptor was isolated from a woman in her forties or fifties with colorectal cancer. The CDR3 is CASSPKLADLSTGELFF. The CDR3 region has the DNA TGTGCCAGCTCACCCAAACTAGCGGACCTTAGCACCGGGGAGCTGTTTTTT.